The 20 T cell receptor beta chains listed next were all sequenced from one sample in a study of human T cells and chemical hapten exposure. Time point meaning: patch test 2, 6 weeks after DPC sensitization. Treatment denoted: therapeutic diphenylcyclopropenone sensitization with weekly scalp DPC. Each CDR3 protein is one row after TCRdb ran MiXCR on the RACE reads. The table includes 65,000 to 95,000 distinct CDR3 sequences, approximately 6.6% detected once. Sequenced material: whole blood, taken in connection with sensitization to the hapten diphenylcyclopropenone (DPC). The receptors were sampled from a woman in her 30s with alopecia areata. Some clones in this sample may be carry-over from other donors' samples.

The rearrangement uses TRBV24-1 and TRBJ1-1; the D gene is possibly TRBD1 (5 bases). The CDR3 extends over 15 amino acids. Trimming shortened V by 6 bases and J by 4 bases, and 17 bases separated the two germline ends. Looked up from germline, CDR1 is KGHDR and CDR2 is SFDVKD. CDR3 amino acids: CATSRIAGVGTEAFF. The CDR3 nucleotides read TGTGCCACCAGTCGGATAGCGGGGGTCGGCACTGAAGCTTTCTTT.

This clonotype was detected ten times or more. V and J are TRBV6-5 and TRBJ1-5, with 7 bases aligning to TRBD1. The CDR3 totals 16 residues. V was pared by 4 bases and J by 0 bases, with 6 bases of the junction left unmatched. Germline CDR1 reads MNHEY; CDR2 reads SVGAGI. DNA of the CDR3: TGTGCCAGCAGTTCTGGGACAGACAATAGCAATCAGCCCCAGCATTTT. It yields the protein CASSSGTDNSNQPQHF.

The chain links TRBV5-6 to TRBJ2-7, with D perhaps TRBD1 (6 bases). The CDR3 consists of 15 residues. V shed 4 bases and J shed 1 base, with 15 bases lying between them. Germline V gene sequence: CDR1 SGHDT, CDR2 YYEEEE. CDR3 region: CASSAAQGYSYEQYF. The CDR3 DNA is TGTGCCAGCAGCGCGGCACAGGGATATTCCTACGAGCAGTACTTC. The whole variable domain, remainder taken from reference TRBV5-6 and TRBJ2-7, is DAGVTQSPTHLIKTRGQQVTLRCSPKSGHDTVSWYQQALGQGPQFIFQYYEEEERQRGNFPDRFSGHQFPNYSSELNVNALLLGDSALYLCASSAAQGYSYEQYFGPGTRLTVT.

This clonotype showed up just a few times. The CDR3 coding sequence is TGTGCCAGCAGTGAAGCGATGTGGGGGCGCGCAGATACGCAGTATTTT. This sequence encodes CASSEAMWGRADTQYF. The chain joins TRBV2 to TRBJ2-3; possible D gene TRBD1, 6 bases. Trimming took 0 bases from V and 4 from J, leaving 14 bases between them. The germline CDR1 and CDR2 sequences are SNHLY and FYNNEI. The CDR3 loop spans 16 amino acids.

This clonotype was seen many times. The chain combines TRBV5-1 with TRBJ2-1; 8 nucleotides match TRBD2. Germline V gene data show CDR1 as SGHRS and CDR2 as YFSETQ. This CDR3 is 15 amino acids long. V was pared by 7 bases and J by 0 bases, with 6 bases of the junction left unmatched. CDR3 region: CASEAGGLSYNEQFF. The CDR3 DNA reads TGCGCCAGCGAGGCGGGGGGACTCTCCTACAATGAGCAGTTCTTC.

The rearrangement joins TRBV30 to TRBJ2-3; D might be TRBD1 or TRBD2, each matching 6 bases. The V gene lost 2 bases and the J gene lost 11 bases, with 35 bases spanning the gap. Germline assignment: CDR1 GTSNPN and CDR2 SVGIG (reference sequence). CDR3 size: 19 residues. CDR3 sequence: CAWSKSIAPSRGAATKQYF. DNA of the CDR3: TGTGCCTGGAGTAAAAGTATCGCCCCGAGTAGGGGGGCGGCAACGAAGCAGTATTTT.

The chain combines TRBV6-6 with TRBJ1-3, with D uncertain. The CDR3 covers 15 residues. V lost 5 bases and J 2 bases, leaving 13 bases between the germline ends. The germline CDR1 and CDR2 sequences are MNHNY and SVGAGI (reference sequence). The CDR3 here is CASSPTQATGNTIYF. The CDR3 DNA reads as TGTGCCAGCAGTCCAACTCAGGCGACTGGAAACACCATATATTTT.

The V gene is TRBV12-5, the J gene TRBJ2-7; D is undetermined. CDR1 and CDR2 from the germline V gene are LGHNT and FRNRAP. V was shortened by 1 base and J by 9 bases, with 10 bases between the two germline ends. The CDR3 has 12 amino acids. CDR3 region: CASGLDLTVQYF. As DNA, the CDR3 is TGTGCTAGTGGTTTGGACTTGACTGTGCAGTACTTC.

By proportion, this clonotype is medium-sized. This sequence joins TRBV3-1 and TRBJ1-1, with 7 bases identical to TRBD1. The germline CDR1 and CDR2 sequences are LGHDT and YNNKEL (reference sequence). V shed 6 bases, J shed 5 bases, and the junction held 6 bases outside the gene matches. The length of the CDR3 is 13 residues. CDR3 amino acids: CASSQGGGTEAFF. The CDR3 DNA sequence: TGTGCCAGCAGTCAGGGGGGAGGGACTGAAGCTTTCTTT.

The sample holds many counts of this clonotype. V usage is TRBV29-1 and J usage is TRBJ2-3; no definite D call. CDR3 length equals 12 residues. CDR1 and CDR2 from the germline V gene are SQVTM and ANQGSEA. V lost 8 bases and J 2 bases, leaving 11 bases between the germline ends. The CDR3 protein is CSSLDFTDTQYF. Here the CDR3 DNA reads TGCAGCAGTCTTGATTTCACAGATACGCAGTATTTT.

Concerning this clonotype: It may be a read error: a sequence one base away is much more abundant. The chain uses TRBV7-2 and TRBJ2-1; 13 positions agree with TRBD2. From germline, CDR1 is SGHTA and CDR2 FQGNSA. CDR3 size: 17 residues. CDR3 loop: CVSSRTSGGARYNEQFF. CDR3 nucleotides: TGTGTCAGCAGCCGAACTAGCGGGGGGGCAAGGTACAATGAGCAGTTCTTC.

The J gene is TRBJ2-3, the V gene TRBV18, with unresolved D. The CDR3 is made up of 11 amino acids. CDR1 KGHSH and CDR2 LQKENI come from the germline V gene. V lost 7 bases and J 2 bases, leaving 4 bases between the germline ends. As DNA, the CDR3 is TGTGCCAGCTTACTCACAGATACGCAGTATTTT. It translates to CASLLTDTQYF. Supplemented by reference TRBV18 and TRBJ2-3, the full variable domain reads NAGVMQNPRHLVRRRGQEARLRCSPMKGHSHVYWYRQLPEEGLKFMVYLQKENIIDESGMPKERFSAEFPKEGPSILRIQQVVRGDSAAYFCASLLTDTQYFGPGTRLTVL.

This clonotype was found many times. CDR3 sequence reads: CASRSGTSAHNEQFF. DNA for the CDR3: TGTGCCAGCAGGTCCGGGACTAGCGCCCACAATGAGCAGTTCTTC. This chain connects TRBV12-3 or TRBV12-4 to TRBJ2-1, with TRBD2 matching 10 bases. The CDR3 runs 15 residues. V shed 6 bases, J shed 5 bases, and the junction held 7 bases outside the gene matches.

The chain employs TRBV28 and TRBJ1-1; D unclear. Per germline, CDR1 MDHEN and CDR2 SYDVKM. V was trimmed by 6 bases and J by 1 base, leaving 6 bases between them. CDR3 size: 12 residues. The CDR3 coding sequence is TGTGCCAGCAGGACAACGAACACTGAAGCTTTCTTT. Translating gives CASRTTNTEAFF.

There are many counts of this clonotype. The chain employs TRBV2 and TRBJ1-1, with D unresolved. Germline assignment: CDR1 SNHLY and CDR2 FYNNEI. The CDR3 consists of 15 residues. The V and J ends lost 7 bases and 5 bases respectively, with 20 bases between them. The CDR3 is CASTPRWVGKTEAFF. DNA for the CDR3: TGTGCCAGCACCCCCCGGTGGGTGGGGAAAACTGAAGCTTTCTTT.

The chain recombines TRBV7-9 with TRBJ1-2, with 9 bases matching TRBD1. This CDR3 spans 13 amino acids. The J segment lost 5 bases and the V segment lost 8 bases, leaving 6 bases of the junction unmatched. Germline values: CDR1 SEHNR, CDR2 FQNEAQ (reference sequence). The CDR3 region has the DNA TGTGCCAGCTCAATCGGGACAGGGTATGGCTACACCTTC. The encoded protein is CASSIGTGYGYTF.

This clonotype has a count of ten or more. The gene calls are TRBV20-1 and TRBJ2-1; tentative D call: TRBD2 (7 bases). V was clipped by 6 bases and J by 5 bases, with 17 bases between them. CDR1 is DFQATT, CDR2 SNEGSKA, per germline (reference sequence). The CDR3 is 14 amino acids. The CDR3 DNA reads TGCAGTGCCAAGGGGGGGGGCCCCAACAATGAGCAGTTCTTC. Residues: CSAKGGGPNNEQFF.

The gene calls are TRBV30 and TRBJ2-4, with 9 bases identical to TRBD1. J lost 1 base, V lost 3 bases, and 7 bases had no gene match. The CDR3 sequence is 16 residues long. CDR1 is GTSNPN, CDR2 SVGIG, per germline (reference sequence). CDR3 sequence (DNA): TGTGCCTGGAGCAGACAGGGGGTAATGGCCAAAAACATTCAGTACTTC. This codes for CAWSRQGVMAKNIQYF.

In this sample, this clonotype turned up many times. The J gene is TRBJ2-1, the V gene TRBV20-1; TRBD1 agrees at 9 bases. Germline CDR1 and CDR2: DFQATT and SNEGSKA (reference sequence). The CDR3 length is 15 residues. V lost 6 bases to trimming and J lost 3 bases; unmatched junction nucleotides: 9. CDR3 DNA: TGCAGTGCCACAGGGGGCGAGGGACTCTACAATGAGCAGTTCTTC. Its protein product is CSATGGEGLYNEQFF.

A single count supports this clonotype. V is TRBV7-2 and J is TRBJ1-2; 9 bases align to TRBD1. The ends lost 4 bases at V and 5 bases at J; junction bases unmatched: 17. The germline V gene has CDR1 SGHTA and CDR2 FQGNSA. The CDR3 totals 18 residues. The CDR3 region is CASSSRRQGGPPPYGYTF. The CDR3 DNA reads TGTGCCAGCAGCTCCAGGCGACAGGGGGGTCCCCCCCCATATGGCTACACCTTC.